This T cell receptor (beta chain) was sequenced in a study of T cells in localized non-small cell lung cancer. With 3 bases clipped from V and 3 bases from J, the junction kept 4 bases outside the gene matches. The germline CDR1 and CDR2 sequences are SGHRS and YFSETQ. This CDR3 has 16 residues. Profiling relied on immunoSEQ multiplex PCR, and the TCRdb table lists in-frame clones only, not all of them. The repertoire holds 13,000 or so clones, with approximately 28% as singletons. In the case of this clone: Its antigen remains unidentified.

Regarding the study as a whole: A median of approximately 57 clones ranked among the top 100 in tumor appeared in adjacent lung. Uninvolved nearby lung showed the greatest T cell clonality, exceeding that found in tumor. Longer overall survival was linked to higher blood T cell density.

V is TRBV5-1 and J is TRBJ2-3; 13 bases map to TRBD2. Sequences were derived from lung tumor tissue, sampled before any cancer treatment. The clonotype originates from a female donor of 60 years or more with stage I lung adenocarcinoma. The CDR3 DNA is TGCGCCAGCAGCTCCTGGACTAGCGGGAGTACAGATACGCAGTATTTT. Residues: CASSSWTSGSTDTQYF. Combining the CDR3 with reference TRBV5-1 and TRBJ2-3 gives the whole variable domain KAGVTQTPRYLIKTRGQQVTLSCSPISGHRSVSWYQQTPGQGLQFLFEYFSETQRNKGNFPGRFSGRQFSNSRSEMNVSTLELGDSALYLCASSSWTSGSTDTQYFGPGTRLTVL.